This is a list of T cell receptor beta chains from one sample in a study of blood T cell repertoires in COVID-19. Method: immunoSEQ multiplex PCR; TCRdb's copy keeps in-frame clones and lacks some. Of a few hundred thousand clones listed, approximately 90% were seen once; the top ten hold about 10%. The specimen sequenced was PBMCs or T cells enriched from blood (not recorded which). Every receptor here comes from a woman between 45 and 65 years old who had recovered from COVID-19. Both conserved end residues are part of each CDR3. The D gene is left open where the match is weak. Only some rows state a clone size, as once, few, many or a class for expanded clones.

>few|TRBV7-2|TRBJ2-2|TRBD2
CASSLVSGGDTGELFF
TGTGCCAGCAGCTTAGTTAGCGGGGGGGACACCGGGGAGCTGTTTTTT
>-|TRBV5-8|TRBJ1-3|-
CASSPGYGNTIYF
TGTGCCAGCAGCCCAGGGTATGGAAACACCATATATTTT
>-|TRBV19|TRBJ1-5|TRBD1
CASSIGTGGAAVVGNQPQHF
TGTGCCAGTAGTATAGGGACAGGGGGAGCGGCGGTAGTTGGCAATCAGCCCCAGCATTTT
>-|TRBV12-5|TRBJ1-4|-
CASGREGRATNEKLFF
TGTGCTAGTGGGAGGGAGGGAAGGGCAACTAATGAAAAACTGTTTTTT
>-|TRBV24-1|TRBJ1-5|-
CATSDLEAEPQHF
TGTGCCACCAGTGATTTAGAGGCGGAGCCCCAGCATTTT
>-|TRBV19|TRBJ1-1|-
CASTDVGGGQAFF
TGTGCCAGTACCGATGTCGGGGGAGGGCAAGCTTTCTTT
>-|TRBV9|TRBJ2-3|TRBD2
CASSVDRLAGRRTDTQYF
TGTGCCAGCAGCGTAGACCGTCTAGCGGGGCGCCGCACAGATACGCAGTATTTT
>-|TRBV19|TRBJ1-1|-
CASRRTGNTEAFF
TGTGCCAGTAGGCGTACAGGGAACACTGAAGCTTTCTTT
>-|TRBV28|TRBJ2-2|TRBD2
CASRRTSGVSNTGELFF
TGTGCCAGCAGACGGACTAGCGGGGTGTCGAACACCGGGGAGCTGTTTTTT
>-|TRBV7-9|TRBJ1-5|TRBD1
CASSPDRDNQPQHF
TGTGCCAGCAGCCCCGACAGGGACAATCAGCCCCAGCATTTT
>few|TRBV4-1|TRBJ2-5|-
CASSHEYRAQETQYF
TGCGCCAGCAGCCACGAATACAGGGCCCAAGAGACCCAGTACTTC
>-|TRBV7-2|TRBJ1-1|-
CASSFGNTEAFF
TGTGCCAGCAGCTTCGGGAACACTGAAGCTTTCTTT
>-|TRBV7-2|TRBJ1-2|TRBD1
CASSPTTGVGAYGYTF
TGTGCCAGCAGCCCAACCACAGGGGTAGGTGCCTATGGCTACACCTTC
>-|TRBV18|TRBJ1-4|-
CASSPWRELESNEKLFF
TGTGCCAGCTCACCATGGAGAGAATTAGAATCTAATGAAAAACTGTTTTTT
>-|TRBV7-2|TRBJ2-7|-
CASSSDSALWKQYF
TGTGCCAGCAGCTCCGACAGCGCCCTATGGAAGCAGTACTTC